The entry below gives a single T cell receptor (beta chain) sequence along with its context. The source of the sample is a study of control samples from healthy donors and cancer patients. This CDR3 is 19 amino acids long. In germline, CDR1 is MDHEN, CDR2 SYDVKM. The junction had 17 bases not matched to a gene; V was cut back by 7 bases and J by 0 bases. This table comes from immunoSEQ multiplex PCR, and its TCRdb copy is limited to in-frame clones, with some not included. The table shows roughly 86,000 clones, with just over 90% occurring only once. The chain joins TRBV28 to TRBJ2-2; 7 positions match TRBD2. Sequencing input: blood. The sequence derives from a woman in her 30s in good health. The CDR3 here is CASTPGWDYGFSNTGELFF. CDR3 nucleotide sequence: TGTGCCAGCACCCCAGGGTGGGACTACGGTTTTTCGAACACCGGGGAGCTGTTTTTT.